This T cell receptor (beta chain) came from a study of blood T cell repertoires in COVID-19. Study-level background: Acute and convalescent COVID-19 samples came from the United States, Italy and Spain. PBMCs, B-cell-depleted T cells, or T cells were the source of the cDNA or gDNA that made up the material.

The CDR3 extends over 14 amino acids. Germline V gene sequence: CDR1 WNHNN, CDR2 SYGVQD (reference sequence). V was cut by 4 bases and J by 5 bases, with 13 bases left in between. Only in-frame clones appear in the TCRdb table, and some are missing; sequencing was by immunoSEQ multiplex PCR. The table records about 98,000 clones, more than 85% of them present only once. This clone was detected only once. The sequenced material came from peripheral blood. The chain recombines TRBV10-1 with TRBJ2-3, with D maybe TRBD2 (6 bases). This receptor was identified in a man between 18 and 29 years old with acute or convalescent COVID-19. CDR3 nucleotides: TGCGCCAGCAGTGTCGGCGGGGCGGTAGATACGCAGTATTTT. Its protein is CASSVGGAVDTQYF.